This TCR beta chain was found in a study of blood T cell repertoires in COVID-19. Study-wide context: Acute and convalescent COVID-19 samples came from the United States, Italy and Spain. In each case, the material was cDNA or gDNA derived from T cells, B-cell-depleted T cells, or PBMCs.

How the authors handled the data: It was from reference gene primer amplification that nucleated cell counts were estimated. Sequenced by immunoSEQ multiplex PCR; TCRdb stores in-frame clones only, minus some. V, J and clone size derive from that table, while D and trimming were established from the DNA sequence. The data hold tens of thousands of clones, with approximately 91% observed a single time. The source of this sequence is a woman in her sixties or seventies with active COVID-19. Sequenced: peripheral blood.

The CDR3, as DNA: TGTGCCAGCTCACGGGACAGGGCTATCGGCACAGATACGCAGTATTTT. Its translation is CASSRDRAIGTDTQYF. The rearrangement uses TRBV18 and TRBJ2-3, with TRBD1 matching 9 bases. The CDR3 covers 16 residues. V shed 4 bases, J shed 1 base, and the junction held 6 bases outside the gene matches. Germline assignment: CDR1 KGHSH and CDR2 LQKENI. The full variable domain, its missing parts supplied by reference TRBV18 and TRBJ2-3, is NAGVMQNPRHLVRRRGQEARLRCSPMKGHSHVYWYRQLPEEGLKFMVYLQKENIIDESGMPKERFSAEFPKEGPSILRIQQVVRGDSAAYFCASSRDRAIGTDTQYFGPGTRLTVL.